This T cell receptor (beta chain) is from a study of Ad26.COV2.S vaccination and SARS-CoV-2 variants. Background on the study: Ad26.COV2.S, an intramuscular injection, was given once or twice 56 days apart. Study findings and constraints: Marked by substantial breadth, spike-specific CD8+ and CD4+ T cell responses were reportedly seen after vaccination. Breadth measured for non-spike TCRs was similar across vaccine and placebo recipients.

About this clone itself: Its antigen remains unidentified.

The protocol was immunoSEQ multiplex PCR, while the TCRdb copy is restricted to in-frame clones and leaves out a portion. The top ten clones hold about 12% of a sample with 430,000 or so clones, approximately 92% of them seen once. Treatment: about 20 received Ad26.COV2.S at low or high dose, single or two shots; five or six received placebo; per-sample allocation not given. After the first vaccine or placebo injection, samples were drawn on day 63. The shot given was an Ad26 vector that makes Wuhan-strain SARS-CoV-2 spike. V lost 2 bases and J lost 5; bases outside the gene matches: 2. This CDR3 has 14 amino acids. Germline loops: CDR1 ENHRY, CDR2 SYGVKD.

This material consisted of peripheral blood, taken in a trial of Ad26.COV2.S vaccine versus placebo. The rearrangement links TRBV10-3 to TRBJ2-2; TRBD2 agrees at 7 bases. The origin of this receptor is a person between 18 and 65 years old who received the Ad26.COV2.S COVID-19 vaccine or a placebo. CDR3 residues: CAISERGSTGELFF. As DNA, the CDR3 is TGTGCCATCAGTGAGCGCGGGAGTACCGGGGAGCTGTTTTTT.